One sample yielded the 18 T cell receptor beta chains listed below, sequenced in a study of blood T cells in healthy people across ages. The authors ran a second PCR of about 7 to 11 cycles using a sample-barcoded 5' primer and a J-beta primer mix. MiXCR, run by TCRdb on the 5' RACE reads, gives a single entry per CDR3 protein. Of around 500,000 distinct CDR3 sequences in the sample, under 55% were seen once. The sequencing sample was made of blood. Receptor source: a man at least 80 years old in good health.

The V call is TRBV3-1, the J call TRBJ2-3; D is uncertain. V was trimmed by 1 base and J by 0 bases, leaving 17 bases between them. Germline lookup yields CDR1 LGHDT and CDR2 YNNKEL (reference sequence). CDR3 length: 18 amino acids. CDR3 amino acids: CASSQGRSSVDSTDTQYF. The CDR3 coding sequence is TGTGCCAGCAGCCAAGGTCGGTCGAGCGTGGATAGCACAGATACGCAGTATTTT.

Details on this clonotype: A much bigger clone sits one base away, suggesting this may be a read error. The rearrangement links TRBV6-5 to TRBJ2-3; D uncertain. This CDR3 has 15 residues. CDR1 and CDR2 from the germline V gene are MNHEY and SVGAGI. The CDR3 sequence: CASSRSWVSIDTQYF. The CDR3 nucleotides are TGTGCCAGCAGTCGTAGCTGGGTTAGCATAGATACGCAGTATTTT.

This clonotype has a single count. The J gene is TRBJ1-5, the V gene TRBV20-1; a possible D gene is TRBD1 (6 bases). The CDR3 sequence is 14 residues long. Germline CDR1 and CDR2: DFQATT and SNEGSKA (reference sequence). V lost 3 bases to trimming and J lost 6 bases, with 15 bases between them. The CDR3 nucleotides read TGCAGTGCTAGGTTACAGGGAGACGGTCAGCCCCAGCATTTT. Its translation is CSARLQGDGQPQHF.

The rearrangement links TRBV6-2 or TRBV6-3 to TRBJ1-5, with D possibly matching TRBD1 (6 bases). Germline loops: CDR1 MNHEY, CDR2 SVGEGT. The CDR3 has 16 residues. V dropped 5 bases and J dropped 2 bases, with 16 bases sitting between them. In DNA, the CDR3 is TGTGCCAGCAGTCGAACGGGCGCAGGGGGCAATCAGCCCCAGCATTTT. It specifies CASSRTGAGGNQPQHF.

This rearrangement joins TRBV20-1 to TRBJ1-6; D may be TRBD1 (6 bases). Germline-derived CDR1 and CDR2 are DFQATT and SNEGSKA (reference sequence). V lost 3 bases and J lost 0, with 6 bases in between. This CDR3 spans 14 amino acids. CDR3: CSARDSSYNSPLHF. The CDR3 coding sequence is TGCAGTGCTAGGGACAGCTCCTATAATTCACCCCTCCACTTT.

The chain has TRBV14 and TRBJ1-1; 8 nucleotides agree with TRBD1. The trim removed 4 bases at V and 1 base at J, leaving 11 bases unmatched. Germline V gene lookup returns CDR1 SGHDN and CDR2 FVKESK. The CDR3 is 17 residues long. CDR3 DNA sequence: TGTGCCAGCAGCCCCCGCACCGGGACAGGTGGGAACACTGAAGCTTTCTTT. Residues: CASSPRTGTGGNTEAFF.

To note about this clonotype: Possible read error: a much larger clone is one base away. The chain has TRBV9 and TRBJ2-1, with TRBD1 as a possible D gene (5 bases). There are 15 residues in the CDR3. Germline values: CDR1 SGDLS, CDR2 YYNGEE. The CDR3 bases are TGTGTCAGCAGCCTACTGGCAGGGATGACCAATGAGCAGTTCTTC. Encoded protein: CVSSLLAGMTNEQFF.

The genes are TRBV7-2 and TRBJ2-1; D ambiguous. Trimming took off 5 bases at V and 0 bases at J, with 17 bases between the two ends. The CDR3 is made up of 17 amino acids. Germline V gives CDR1 SGHTA, CDR2 FQGNSA. DNA of the CDR3: TGTGCCAGCAGCGTTAGGGCTGGCCGGAGCTCCTACAATGAGCAGTTCTTC. Translated: CASSVRAGRSSYNEQFF.

This clonotype was counted between two and nine times. The chain uses TRBV7-2 and TRBJ2-7; TRBD1 aligns across 10 bases. Judging by the DNA end, TRBJ2-5 fits better; the J call may be wrong. CDR3 size: 14 residues. The V gene's germline CDR1 is SGHTA and CDR2 FQGNSA. The CDR3 sequence: CASSPDRGKETQYF. The CDR3 nucleotides read TGTGCCAGCAGCCCGGACAGGGGGAAAGAGACCCAGTACTTC.

The rearrangement joins TRBV29-1 to TRBJ2-1, with D possibly being TRBD2 (7 bases). The germline V gene encodes CDR1 SQVTM and CDR2 ANQGSEA. V lost 2 bases and J lost 5, with 16 bases in between. The CDR3 is made up of 15 amino acids. CDR3 sequence (DNA): TGCAGCGTTGAACTCCCGGGGGGCGCGGACAATGAGCAGTTCTTC. Translated: CSVELPGGADNEQFF.

The chain has TRBV10-3 and TRBJ2-3, with TRBD1 matching 9 bases. The V and J ends lost 4 bases and 3 bases, in that order; junction bases with no gene match: 2. This CDR3 has 14 residues. Germline V gene lookup returns CDR1 ENHRY and CDR2 SYGVKD. CDR3 DNA: TGTGCCATCAGTGGTGGGACAGGGACAGATACGCAGTATTTT. Its translation is CAISGGTGTDTQYF.

This clonotype turned up a few times. The CDR3 DNA is TGTGCCATCAGTGAGTCTATAGCACGACACACAGATACGCAGTATTTT. Translation gives CAISESIARHTDTQYF. The chain employs TRBV10-3 and TRBJ2-3, with unresolved D. This CDR3 comprises 16 residues. The V gene lost 0 bases and the J gene lost 2 bases, with 12 bases spanning the gap. From germline, CDR1 is ENHRY and CDR2 SYGVKD.

V and J are TRBV29-1 and TRBJ1-5; D ambiguous. Per the germline V gene, CDR1 is SQVTM and CDR2 is ANQGSEA. This CDR3 comprises 14 residues. V was shortened by 4 bases and J by 0 bases, with 10 bases between the two germline ends. The CDR3 region has the DNA TGCAGCGTTGCTTACCAGGATAGCAATCAGCCCCAGCATTTT. Amino acid sequence: CSVAYQDSNQPQHF.

This clonotype has a handful of counts. CDR3 protein: CASNRGTDTQYF. The CDR3 DNA reads TGTGCCAGCAATCGGGGCACAGATACGCAGTATTTT. This chain uses TRBV12-3 or TRBV12-4 with TRBJ2-3; no clear D. Trimming took off 7 bases at V and 1 base at J, with 6 bases between the two ends. This CDR3 has 12 amino acids.

The V call is TRBV15, the J call TRBJ1-1; D is ambiguous. The V end lost 3 bases, the J end lost 0 bases, and 8 bases lay between the germline ends. The germline gives CDR1 LNHNV, CDR2 YYDKDF (reference sequence). The CDR3 has 14 amino acids. As DNA, the CDR3 is TGTGCCACCAGCAGGGGAGAGATGAACACTGAAGCTTTCTTT. Encoded protein: CATSRGEMNTEAFF.

This clonotype has more than one count but fewer than ten. This sequence joins TRBV20-1 and TRBJ2-1; 10 bases agree with TRBD2. V was pared by 4 bases and J by 4 bases, with 1 base of the junction left unmatched. This CDR3 region has 13 residues. CDR1 and CDR2 from the germline V gene are DFQATT and SNEGSKA (reference sequence). The CDR3 here is CSAKTSGYNEQFF. CDR3 coding DNA: TGCAGTGCTAAGACTAGCGGGTACAATGAGCAGTTCTTC.

On this clonotype: A read error may account for a junction end that differs from germline. This sequence joins TRBV4-3 and TRBJ2-4; D possibly corresponds to TRBD2 (6 bases). Per the germline V gene, CDR1 is LGHNA and CDR2 is YSLEER. The CDR3 extends over 18 amino acids. The CDR3 region has the DNA TGCGCCGGCAGCCAAGACGCCCCGGGACTCCTAGGCAAAAACATTCAGTACTTC. Translation gives CAGSQDAPGLLGKNIQYF.

Points on this clonotype: At one end the junction does not follow the germline gene, possibly because of a read error. The chain couples TRBV5-1 to TRBJ2-3; TRBD1 matches 9 bases. The CDR3 totals 14 residues. Germline V gives CDR1 SGHRS, CDR2 YFSETQ. The CDR3: CASSPTGGADTRYF. CDR3 bases: TGCGCCAGCAGCCCGACAGGGGGAGCAGATACGCGGTATTTT.